Below, 8 T cell receptor beta chains from the same sample are listed, as sequenced in a study of blood T cell repertoires in COVID-19 (dated by TCRdb to 2020 to 2021). Library creation used the immunoSEQ multiplex PCR assay. The table was pulled from immuneACCESS by TCRdb, which kept in-frame rearrangements only. Such tables lose some clones; where checked, under half of the loss comes from unresolved V genes, and the rest has no known cause. The sample contains over 85,000 clones, roughly 88% of them found a single time. The ten largest make up 8.1% of the sample. Sample: peripheral blood. These receptors originate from a woman aged 65 to 85 with acute or convalescent COVID-19.

V and J are TRBV6-5 and TRBJ2-7; 14 nucleotides match TRBD2. The J segment lost 5 bases and the V segment lost 6 bases, leaving 6 bases of the junction unmatched. This CDR3 spans 15 amino acids. Germline V CDR1 and CDR2: MNHEY, SVGAGI. For the CDR3, the DNA is TGTGCCAGCAGCGGGGGACTAGCGGGAGCCAACGAGCAGTACTTC. Translating it yields CASSGGLAGANEQYF.

This chain joins TRBV5-1 and TRBJ1-1; D might be TRBD1 (5 bases). Deletions cut 4 bases from V and 1 base from J, with 23 bases between. The CDR3 has 18 amino acids. Germline assignment: CDR1 SGHRS and CDR2 YFSETQ. CDR3 sequence: CASSLGAGRGVQNTEAFF. The CDR3 region has the DNA TGCGCCAGCAGCCTTGGTGCGGGGAGGGGAGTCCAGAACACTGAAGCTTTCTTT.

The chain uses TRBV28 and TRBJ2-3; tentatively, D is TRBD1 (5 bases). Deletions cut 6 bases from V and 3 bases from J, with 16 bases between. Germline CDR1 and CDR2: MDHEN and SYDVKM. This CDR3 region has 15 residues. CDR3: CASRSRSPGTDTQYF. CDR3 coding DNA: TGTGCCAGCAGATCACGTTCTCCAGGGACAGATACGCAGTATTTT.

V is TRBV7-6 and J is TRBJ1-3, with D uncertain. Trimming cost V 5 bases and J 0 bases, with 11 bases left between them. The V gene's germline CDR1 is SGHVS and CDR2 FNYEAQ. The CDR3 length is 15 residues. CDR3 region: CASSLDTSSGNTIYF. CDR3 nucleotides: TGTGCCAGCAGCCTCGACACGAGCTCTGGAAACACCATATATTTT. Full variable domain (remainder filled in from reference TRBV7-6 and TRBJ1-3): GAGVSQSPRYKVTKRGQDVALRCDPISGHVSLYWYRQALGQGPEFLTYFNYEAQQDKSGLPNDRFSAERPEGSISTLTIQRTEQRDSAMYRCASSLDTSSGNTIYFGEGSWLTVV.

This clone appeared a single time. The rearrangement uses TRBV13 and TRBJ2-2, with a tentative D call TRBD2 (6 bases). Trimming took off 4 bases at V and 1 base at J, with 16 bases between the two ends. This CDR3 has 17 residues. CDR1 PRHDT and CDR2 FYEKMQ come from the germline V gene (reference sequence). CDR3 protein: CASSSPQRALNTGELFF. The CDR3 DNA is TGTGCCAGCAGCTCGCCCCAGCGGGCCCTGAACACCGGGGAGCTGTTTTTT.

This chain joins TRBV19 and TRBJ1-1; 9 nucleotides agree with TRBD1. V was pared by 3 bases and J by 5 bases, with 10 bases of the junction left unmatched. The CDR3 consists of 16 residues. Germline V lookup: CDR1 LNHDA, CDR2 SQIVND (reference sequence). The CDR3 DNA reads as TGTGCCAGTAGTATGGGTTTGACAGGGGGATGGACTGAAGCTTTCTTT. It is translated as CASSMGLTGGWTEAFF. The full variable domain, rest sourced from reference TRBV19 and TRBJ1-1, is DGGITQSPKYLFRKEGQNVTLSCEQNLNHDAMYWYRQDPGQGLRLIYYSQIVNDFQKGDIAEGYSVSREKKESFPLTVTSAQKNPTAFYLCASSMGLTGGWTEAFFGQGTRLTVV.

The chain employs TRBV5-1 and TRBJ1-1, with D possibly matching TRBD1 (6 bases). Per germline, CDR1 SGHRS and CDR2 YFSETQ. There are 14 residues in the CDR3. Trimming pared 0 bases from V and 1 base from J, leaving 7 bases between. The CDR3 is CASSLDRANTEAFF. The DNA for the CDR3 is TGCGCCAGCAGCTTGGACAGGGCGAACACTGAAGCTTTCTTT.

The chain employs TRBV7-9 and TRBJ1-2; 11 positions agree with TRBD1. CDR1 is SEHNR, CDR2 FQNEAQ, per germline (reference sequence). This CDR3 has 13 amino acids. V shed 5 bases, J shed 6 bases, and the junction held 2 bases outside the gene matches. The CDR3 spells CASSMGQGDGYTF. The DNA of the CDR3 is TGTGCCAGCAGCATGGGACAGGGGGATGGCTACACCTTC.